This T cell receptor beta chain was sequenced in a study of blood T cells in healthy people across ages. Study-level results: TCR beta diversity, measured per million T cells, fell in a roughly linear way with age.

With regard to this clonotype: Antigen specificity is unknown.

A sample-barcoded 5' primer and a J-beta primer mix were used in a second PCR of about 7 to 12 cycles. TCRdb passed the 5' RACE reads through MiXCR, listing each CDR3 protein once. The sample contains about 840,000 distinct CDR3 sequences, about 27% of which appear only once. Germline lookup yields CDR1 DFQATT and CDR2 SNEGSKA (reference sequence). V lost 5 bases, J lost 4 bases, and 15 bases lay in between. The CDR3 is made up of 14 amino acids. This sample was also put to use in a study of T cells of mothers and their children.

The clonotype originates from a woman aged 40 to 50 in good health. The J gene is TRBJ1-5, the V gene TRBV20-1, with a weak D call TRBD1 (6 bases). The sequenced material came from blood. This CDR3 reads CSAPGRGANQPQHF. The CDR3 nucleotides are TGCAGTGCTCCGGGCAGGGGAGCGAATCAGCCCCAGCATTTT.